This T cell receptor (beta chain) was captured in a study of T-cell memory formation after mild COVID-19. This clonotype came up many times. The antigen remains undetermined. In TCRdb, the 5' RACE reads were re-called with MiXCR into one record per CDR3 protein. In the table there are approximately 250,000 distinct CDR3 sequences, approximately 15% of which are singletons. Study observations and caveats: Memory from before infection featured some responding clones, which suggests cross-reactive memory joined.

Trimming left V 6 bases short and J 4 bases short, with 15 bases between. The CDR3 is 14 residues long. Germline values: CDR1 SNHLY, CDR2 FYNNEI. The chain couples TRBV2 to TRBJ1-2; D call uncertain. The clonotype originates from a man younger than 35 who had mild COVID-19 (a few samples of this study predate the infection). Cell type and time point are not known. Sequencing was carried out using PBMCs or a T cell subset sorted from them (not recorded which). The CDR3 nucleotides are TGTGCCAGCAGCTTATCGGGAGTTCCCTATGGCTACACCTTC. It translates to CASSLSGVPYGYTF.